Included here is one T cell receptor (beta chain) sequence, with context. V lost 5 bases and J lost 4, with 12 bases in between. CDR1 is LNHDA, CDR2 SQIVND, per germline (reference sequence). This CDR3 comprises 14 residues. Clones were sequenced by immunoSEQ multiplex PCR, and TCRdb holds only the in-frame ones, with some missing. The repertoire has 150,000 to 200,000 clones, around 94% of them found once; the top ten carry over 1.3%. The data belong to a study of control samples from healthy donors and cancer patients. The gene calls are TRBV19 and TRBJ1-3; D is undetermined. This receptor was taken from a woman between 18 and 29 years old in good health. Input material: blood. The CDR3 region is CASSVESRGNTIYF. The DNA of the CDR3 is TGTGCCAGTAGTGTGGAGAGTAGGGGAAACACCATATATTTT.